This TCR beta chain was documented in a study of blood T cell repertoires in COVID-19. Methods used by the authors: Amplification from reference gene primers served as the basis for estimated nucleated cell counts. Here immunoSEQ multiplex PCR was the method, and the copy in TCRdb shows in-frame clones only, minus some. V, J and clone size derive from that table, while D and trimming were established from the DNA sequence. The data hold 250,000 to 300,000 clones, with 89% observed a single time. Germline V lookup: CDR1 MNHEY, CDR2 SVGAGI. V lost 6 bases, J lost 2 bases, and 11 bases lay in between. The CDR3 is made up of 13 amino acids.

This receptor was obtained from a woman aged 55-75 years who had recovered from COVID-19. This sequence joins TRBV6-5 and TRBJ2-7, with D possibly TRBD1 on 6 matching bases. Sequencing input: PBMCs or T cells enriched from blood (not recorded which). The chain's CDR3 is CASRSRGPYEQYF. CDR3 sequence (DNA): TGTGCCAGCAGAAGCAGGGGTCCCTACGAGCAGTACTTC.